Presented here are 20 T cell receptor beta chains from one specimen sequenced in a study of T cells in Graves' hyperthyroidism and ophthalmopathy. Amplification of TCR beta CDR3 regions used RNA as the template. A first-round RT-PCR of the TCR CDR3 used the HTBI primer set. Using its own MiXCR run on the multiplex PCR reads, TCRdb lists one record per CDR3 protein. The sample has hundreds of thousands of distinct CDR3 sequences, roughly 15% seen once. The sample was blood. These receptors were taken from a woman aged 50 to 60 with Graves' ophthalmopathy.

This clonotype was seen more than once but under ten times. The chain uses TRBV24-1 and TRBJ2-1, with 11 bases matching TRBD1. The germline gives CDR1 KGHDR, CDR2 SFDVKD. V dropped 3 bases and J dropped 5; count of bases not matched to a gene: 5. CDR3 size: 16 residues. The CDR3 DNA follows: TGTGCCACCAGTGATAGGGGGACAGGGGGGCACAATGAGCAGTTCTTC. Translation: CATSDRGTGGHNEQFF.

CDR3 amino acids: CASSFQEWDTQYF. CDR3 DNA sequence: TGTGCCAGCAGCTTCCAGGAGTGGGATACGCAGTATTTT. The chain combines TRBV7-3 with TRBJ2-3; D call uncertain. V dropped 3 bases and J dropped 6 bases, with 10 bases sitting between them. The CDR3 totals 13 residues. In germline, CDR1 is SGHTA, CDR2 FQGTGA.

This clonotype was detected many times. This sequence joins TRBV7-2 and TRBJ2-3, with no clear D. Trimming left V 2 bases short and J 6 bases short, with 9 bases between. CDR1 is SGHTA and CDR2 is FQGNSA in the germline V gene. The CDR3 consists of 13 residues. The CDR3 loop is CASSLPSRDTQYF. In DNA, the CDR3 is TGTGCCAGCAGCTTACCCAGCCGCGATACGCAGTATTTT.

The gene calls are TRBV5-1 and TRBJ2-5, with 8 bases that match TRBD1. J gave up 5 bases and V 0 bases, and 3 bases lay outside the gene matches. The germline gives CDR1 SGHRS, CDR2 YFSETQ. The length of the CDR3 is 14 residues. The CDR3 region has the DNA TGCGCCAGCAGCTTGGAGACAGGGGTCGAGACCCAGTACTTC. Translation gives CASSLETGVETQYF.

The chain carries TRBV4-2 and TRBJ1-5; D is ambiguous. V was shortened by 2 bases and J by 4 bases, with 9 bases between the two germline ends. Looked up from germline, CDR1 is LGHNA and CDR2 is YNFKEQ. This CDR3 has 14 residues. For the CDR3, the DNA is TGTGCCAGCAGCCAACAGCATCCGAATCAGCCCCAGCATTTT. Its translation is CASSQQHPNQPQHF.

The chain links TRBV6-1 to TRBJ1-2; weak D call: TRBD1 (5 bases). Between the trimmed V and J ends, which lost 4 bases and 4 bases, there was a span of 7 bases. CDR3 length: 12 residues. The germline gives CDR1 MNHNS, CDR2 SASEGT. DNA of the CDR3: TGTGCCAGCAGTGGGGACTTCTATGGCTACACCTTC. It specifies CASSGDFYGYTF.

In its sample, this clonotype was seen many times. This chain connects TRBV10-3 to TRBJ1-2, with a tentative D call TRBD1 (5 bases). Germline-derived CDR1 and CDR2 are ENHRY and SYGVKD. This CDR3 has 13 residues. V was clipped by 7 bases and J by 4 bases, with 13 bases between them. The CDR3 DNA sequence: TGTGCCATCACCCTAGACAGATCCTATGGCTACACCTTC. Translation gives CAITLDRSYGYTF.

The chain combines TRBV13 with TRBJ2-1, with D tentatively TRBD1 (6 bases). The CDR3 is 15 residues long. Per germline, CDR1 PRHDT and CDR2 FYEKMQ (reference sequence). The V end was cut by 2 bases, the J end by 6 bases, with 14 bases between. CDR3 amino acids: CASSLSAGVTNEQFF. For the CDR3, the DNA is TGTGCCAGCAGCTTATCCGCAGGGGTGACCAATGAGCAGTTCTTC.

This clonotype was counted at least ten times. The chain uses TRBV28 and TRBJ2-3; 15 bases align to TRBD2. The ends lost 4 bases at V and 0 bases at J; junction bases unmatched: 8. This CDR3 is built from 19 residues. CDR1 is MDHEN and CDR2 is SYDVKM in the germline V gene. CDR3 nucleotide sequence: TGTGCCAGCAGTTCCCCCGGGACTAGCGGGAGGTATAGCACAGATACGCAGTATTTT. Translation gives CASSSPGTSGRYSTDTQYF.

This clonotype showed up many times. The chain links TRBV28 to TRBJ1-2; 7 bases fit TRBD1. This CDR3 is built from 13 residues. Germline lookup yields CDR1 MDHEN and CDR2 SYDVKM. J gave up 8 bases and V 6 bases, and 9 bases lay outside the gene matches. The CDR3, as DNA: TGTGCCAGCAGCCGCCGACAGGGCCGAGGCTACACCTTC. This translates into CASSRRQGRGYTF.

The chain uses TRBV6-5 and TRBJ2-7, with 11 bases aligning to TRBD2. V dropped 4 bases and J dropped 2; count of bases not matched to a gene: 7. Germline CDR1 reads MNHEY; CDR2 reads SVGAGI. The CDR3 covers 16 residues. CDR3 DNA sequence: TGTGCCAGCAGTTGGACAACTAGCGGGAGCCCCTACGAGCAGTACTTC. Protein sequence: CASSWTTSGSPYEQYF.

CDR3 in DNA: TGCAGTGCTAGAGATGGACTATCTCAGGAGCAGTACTTC. Its protein is CSARDGLSQEQYF. V usage is TRBV20-1 and J usage is TRBJ2-7; perhaps TRBD2 as D (6 bases). This CDR3 region has 13 residues. CDR1 is DFQATT, CDR2 SNEGSKA, per germline (reference sequence). The V end was cut by 0 bases, the J end by 7 bases, with 13 bases between.

This clonotype was seen only a few times. The CDR3 protein is CASSNGYSGNTIYF. CDR3 nucleotide sequence: TGTGCCAGCAGCAACGGGTACTCTGGAAACACCATATATTTT. The V call is TRBV27, the J call TRBJ1-3, with no clear D. The germline V gene has CDR1 MNHEY and CDR2 SMNVEV (reference sequence). V lost 6 bases, J lost 0 bases, and 9 bases lay in between. The CDR3 is 14 residues long.

V and J are TRBV20-1 and TRBJ2-5; 8 bases map to TRBD1. Germline values: CDR1 DFQATT, CDR2 SNEGSKA (reference sequence). There are 13 residues in the CDR3. V trimming: 5 bases; J trimming: 5 bases; junction bases outside the gene matches: 7. In DNA form, the CDR3 reads TGCAGTGCTGGACAGGGAACTGGGGAGACCCAGTACTTC. Translating gives CSAGQGTGETQYF.

This clonotype was recorded at least ten times. V is TRBV28 and J is TRBJ2-1, with TRBD1 as a possible D gene (6 bases). Germline lookup yields CDR1 MDHEN and CDR2 SYDVKM. V lost 2 bases to trimming and J lost 5 bases, with 13 bases between them. This CDR3 has 15 residues. For the CDR3, the DNA is TGTGCCAGCAGTTTAACAGGGTCTCCCCACAATGAGCAGTTCTTC. It encodes CASSLTGSPHNEQFF.

Many counts were recorded for this clonotype. The chain uses TRBV28 and TRBJ2-3; 13 nucleotides align to TRBD2. Germline loops: CDR1 MDHEN, CDR2 SYDVKM. Trimming took 5 bases from V and 1 from J; bases not matched to a gene: 12. There are 19 residues in the CDR3. In nucleotides, the CDR3 is TGTGCCAGCAGTCAAAACCCCAGACTAGCGGGAGGACGCACAGATACGCAGTATTTT. Translation: CASSQNPRLAGGRTDTQYF.

At least ten counts were recorded for this clonotype. One junction end does not reproduce the germline sequence, and a read error may be involved. This sequence joins TRBV5-1 and TRBJ2-5, with TRBD2 as a possible D gene (6 bases). The CDR3 contains 13 residues. Germline lookup yields CDR1 SGHRS and CDR2 YFSETQ. CDR3 nucleotide sequence: TGTGCCAGCAGTTTCTCGGGAGAGGAGACCCAGTACTTC. The encoded protein is CASSFSGEETQYF.

The gene calls are TRBV29-1 and TRBJ2-5; the D is unclear. The CDR3 sequence is 14 residues long. Trimming removed 0 bases from V and 2 bases from J, with 10 bases in between. CDR1 SQVTM and CDR2 ANQGSEA come from the germline V gene. Written as DNA, the CDR3 is TGCAGCGTTGAAGATACCCAGGTACAAGAGACCCAGTACTTC. Translating it yields CSVEDTQVQETQYF. The full variable domain, in which reference TRBV29-1 and TRBJ2-5 provide the parts outside the CDR3, is SAVISQKPSRDICQRGTSLTIQCQVDSQVTMMFWYRQQPGQSLTLIATANQGSEATYESGFVIDKFPISRPNLTFSTLTVSNMSPEDSSIYLCSVEDTQVQETQYFGPGTRLLVL.

This clonotype has only a few counts. The V and J genes are TRBV20-1 and TRBJ2-7; D tentatively fits TRBD1 or TRBD2 (5 bases each). CDR3 length: 16 amino acids. Germline V gene sequence: CDR1 DFQATT, CDR2 SNEGSKA (reference sequence). V dropped 0 bases and J dropped 0 bases, with 15 bases sitting between them. The CDR3 loop reads CSARDTGTQSSYEQYF. The CDR3 DNA reads TGCAGTGCTAGAGACACCGGGACCCAATCCTCCTACGAGCAGTACTTC.

The chain is built from TRBV5-6 and TRBJ1-3; 7 bases are a match to TRBD1. The CDR3 consists of 19 residues. Unmatched junction bases numbered 12, after V lost 0 bases and J lost 0 bases. The germline CDR1 and CDR2 sequences are SGHDT and YYEEEE. The CDR3, as DNA: TGTGCCAGCAGCTTGGAGCCTTATCGGCCAGGGGGCTCTGGAAACACCATATATTTT. Amino acids: CASSLEPYRPGGSGNTIYF.